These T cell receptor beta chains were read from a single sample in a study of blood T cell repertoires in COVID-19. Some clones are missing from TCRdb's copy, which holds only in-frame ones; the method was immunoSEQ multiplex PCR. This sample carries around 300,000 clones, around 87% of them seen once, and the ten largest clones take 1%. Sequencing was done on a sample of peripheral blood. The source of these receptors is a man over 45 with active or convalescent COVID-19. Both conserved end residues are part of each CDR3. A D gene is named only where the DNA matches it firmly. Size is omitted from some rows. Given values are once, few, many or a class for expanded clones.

CDR3 DNA: TGTGCCATCAGTGAGTCGCTAGGGGGCTACGAGCAGTACTTC
CDR3 protein: CAISESLGGYEQYF
D gene: NA
J gene: TRBJ2-7
V gene: TRBV10-3
clone size: NA

CDR3 DNA: TGTGCCAGCAGCCCGTGGGGGCCCACGGAAAAACTGTTTTTT
CDR3 protein: CASSPWGPTEKLFF
D gene: NA
J gene: TRBJ1-4
V gene: TRBV3-1/TRBV3-2
clone size: NA

CDR3 DNA: TGCAGCGCGGGGACAGCAATATACATGAACACTGAAGCTTTCTTT
CDR3 protein: CSAGTAIYMNTEAFF
D gene: TRBD1
J gene: TRBJ1-1
V gene: TRBV29-1
clone size: NA

CDR3 DNA: TGTGCCTCGGGCGACGGGGTCGGGTATGGCTACACCTTC
CDR3 protein: CASGDGVGYGYTF
D gene: NA
J gene: TRBJ1-2
V gene: TRBV30
clone size: NA

CDR3 DNA: TGTGCCAGTAGCACTCGCCAGGGACAGGGCGTTATGAACACTGAAGCTTTCTTT
CDR3 protein: CASSTRQGQGVMNTEAFF
D gene: TRBD1
J gene: TRBJ1-1
V gene: TRBV19
clone size: NA

CDR3 DNA: TGTGCCAGCAGCTTAGGGAGAAGCAATCAGCCCCAGCATTTT
CDR3 protein: CASSLGRSNQPQHF
D gene: NA
J gene: TRBJ1-5
V gene: TRBV7-8
clone size: NA

CDR3 DNA: TGTGCCAGCAGCTTGGCCGGACAGGTCTACGAGCAGTACTTC
CDR3 protein: CASSLAGQVYEQYF
D gene: TRBD1
J gene: TRBJ2-7
V gene: TRBV5-4
clone size: NA

CDR3 DNA: TGTGCCTGGAGCTTTAATGGAAACACCATATATTTT
CDR3 protein: CAWSFNGNTIYF
D gene: NA
J gene: TRBJ1-3
V gene: TRBV30
clone size: NA

CDR3 DNA: TGTGCCAGCAGCTTAGAGCGCGGGGGGGCTGGGACAGATACGCAGTATTTT
CDR3 protein: CASSLERGGAGTDTQYF
D gene: TRBD2
J gene: TRBJ2-3
V gene: TRBV7-2
clone size: once

CDR3 DNA: TGTGCCAGCAGTCGCAACTATTTCCCTAATTCACCCCTCCACTTT
CDR3 protein: CASSRNYFPNSPLHF
D gene: NA
J gene: TRBJ1-6
V gene: TRBV7-9
clone size: NA

CDR3 DNA: TGTGCCAGCAGTTTTATTGGGACTAGCGGGAGCACAGATACGCAGTATTTT
CDR3 protein: CASSFIGTSGSTDTQYF
D gene: TRBD2
J gene: TRBJ2-3
V gene: TRBV28
clone size: NA

CDR3 DNA: TGTGCCATCAGTGAGTCGACGGGGGGCTACAATGAGCAGTTCTTC
CDR3 protein: CAISESTGGYNEQFF
D gene: TRBD2
J gene: TRBJ2-1
V gene: TRBV10-3
clone size: NA

CDR3 DNA: TGTGCCTGGACTCGGGACAGGGCCTACGAGCAGTACTTC
CDR3 protein: CAWTRDRAYEQYF
D gene: TRBD1
J gene: TRBJ2-7
V gene: TRBV30
clone size: NA

CDR3 DNA: TGTGCCAGCAGCCAACTGACAGGGTCGTTAGCCAAAAACATTCAGTACTTC
CDR3 protein: CASSQLTGSLAKNIQYF
D gene: TRBD1
J gene: TRBJ2-4
V gene: TRBV6-2/TRBV6-3
clone size: NA

CDR3 DNA: TGTGCCAGCAGCCTGACAGGGGGAAACGAGCAGTACTTC
CDR3 protein: CASSLTGGNEQYF
D gene: TRBD1
J gene: TRBJ2-7
V gene: TRBV12-3/TRBV12-4
clone size: NA

CDR3 DNA: TGTGCCAGCAGTTTAACGGGACGAACCGTAGAAGGGGGGTACTTC
CDR3 protein: CASSLTGRTVEGGYF
D gene: NA
J gene: TRBJ2-7
V gene: TRBV28
clone size: few

CDR3 DNA: TGTGCCAGCTCACGGGACAGGGGCGGCACTGAAGCTTTCTTT
CDR3 protein: CASSRDRGGTEAFF
D gene: TRBD1
J gene: TRBJ1-1
V gene: TRBV18
clone size: NA

CDR3 DNA: TGCAGCGTTGTGGGACAGGGGGTTGGCTCTGGGGCCAACGTCCTGACTTTC
CDR3 protein: CSVVGQGVGSGANVLTF
D gene: TRBD1
J gene: TRBJ2-6
V gene: TRBV29-1
clone size: NA

CDR3 DNA: TGTGCCAGCAGCTTAGGTGGGCTGGGGTACTTC
CDR3 protein: CASSLGGLGYF
D gene: NA
J gene: TRBJ2-7
V gene: TRBV11-2
clone size: NA

CDR3 DNA: TGTGCCAGCAGCTTAAGACAGGGTTTCCTGGGCGAGCAGTACTTC
CDR3 protein: CASSLRQGFLGEQYF
D gene: TRBD1
J gene: TRBJ2-7
V gene: TRBV5-6
clone size: once

CDR3 DNA: TGTGCCAGCAGCCGGGCGGCGGGTCCGAACACCGGGGAGCTGTTTTTT
CDR3 protein: CASSRAAGPNTGELFF
D gene: NA
J gene: TRBJ2-2
V gene: TRBV9
clone size: NA

CDR3 DNA: TGCAGCGCTATAGGAACAGGGGGGGGCACCGGGGAGCTGTTTTTT
CDR3 protein: CSAIGTGGGTGELFF
D gene: NA
J gene: TRBJ2-2
V gene: TRBV29-1
clone size: NA

CDR3 DNA: TGTGCCAGCTCACCTTCCGGGACAGCAAGCTCTGGGGCCAACGTCCTGACTTTC
CDR3 protein: CASSPSGTASSGANVLTF
D gene: TRBD1
J gene: TRBJ2-6
V gene: TRBV18
clone size: NA

CDR3 DNA: TGCGCCAGCAGCTTGGGATGGGCAGGCCGGTCGGATACGCAGTATTTT
CDR3 protein: CASSLGWAGRSDTQYF
D gene: NA
J gene: TRBJ2-3
V gene: TRBV5-1
clone size: NA

CDR3 DNA: TGCGCCAGCAGCTTGGCCGGGACAGGACCGAGATACGAGCAGTACTTC
CDR3 protein: CASSLAGTGPRYEQYF
D gene: TRBD1
J gene: TRBJ2-7
V gene: TRBV5-1
clone size: NA

CDR3 DNA: TGTGCCAGCAGCTCGGACAGAGAAGGCAATCAGCCCCAGCATTTT
CDR3 protein: CASSSDREGNQPQHF
D gene: NA
J gene: TRBJ1-5
V gene: TRBV7-9
clone size: NA

CDR3 DNA: TGCGCCAGCAGTGAAACAGGCCAAAATTCACCCCTCCACTTT
CDR3 protein: CASSETGQNSPLHF
D gene: NA
J gene: TRBJ1-6
V gene: TRBV10-2
clone size: few

CDR3 DNA: TGCGCCAGCAGCTTCATGCCACAGAATAGCAATCAGCCCCAGCATTTT
CDR3 protein: CASSFMPQNSNQPQHF
D gene: NA
J gene: TRBJ1-5
V gene: TRBV5-1
clone size: NA

CDR3 DNA: TGTGCCAGCCAGTTTGGGGAGGGGAGCTACGAGCAGTACTTC
CDR3 protein: CASQFGEGSYEQYF
D gene: TRBD2
J gene: TRBJ2-7
V gene: TRBV27
clone size: NA

CDR3 DNA: TGTGCCAGCTCACCACCAAAGATGGCCGCTAGTTTCCAAGAGACCCAGTACTTC
CDR3 protein: CASSPPKMAASFQETQYF
D gene: NA
J gene: TRBJ2-5
V gene: TRBV18
clone size: NA

CDR3 DNA: TGTGCCACCAGCGGTGACTTGATCCAAGAGACCCAGTACTTC
CDR3 protein: CATSGDLIQETQYF
D gene: NA
J gene: TRBJ2-5
V gene: TRBV15
clone size: NA

CDR3 DNA: TGTGCCAGCAGTAAAACGGGGGTACGCACAGATACGCAGTATTTT
CDR3 protein: CASSKTGVRTDTQYF
D gene: NA
J gene: TRBJ2-3
V gene: TRBV7-2
clone size: NA

CDR3 DNA: TGTGCCAGCAGTTCGCGGACAGGAGAGACCCAGTACTTC
CDR3 protein: CASSSRTGETQYF
D gene: TRBD1
J gene: TRBJ2-5
V gene: TRBV27
clone size: once

CDR3 DNA: TGTGCCTGGAGTATGGGGCAGACGAACACTGAAGCTTTCTTT
CDR3 protein: CAWSMGQTNTEAFF
D gene: NA
J gene: TRBJ1-1
V gene: TRBV30
clone size: NA

CDR3 DNA: TGTGCCACCAGTGACAGGGACAGCTACACAGATACGCAGTATTTT
CDR3 protein: CATSDRDSYTDTQYF
D gene: TRBD1
J gene: TRBJ2-3
V gene: TRBV24-1
clone size: NA

CDR3 DNA: TGTGCCAGCAGTAAAACCGGGACAGGGAGGGACGAGCAGTACTTC
CDR3 protein: CASSKTGTGRDEQYF
D gene: TRBD1
J gene: TRBJ2-7
V gene: TRBV28
clone size: NA

CDR3 DNA: TGCAGCGTGACACGTGCGGGACAGGGGATTCCATATACTTCCTACGAGCAGTACTTC
CDR3 protein: CSVTRAGQGIPYTSYEQYF
D gene: TRBD1
J gene: TRBJ2-7
V gene: TRBV29-1
clone size: NA

CDR3 DNA: TGTGCCAGCAGCTTAGAACAGGGGTGGGACAATGAGCAGTTCTTC
CDR3 protein: CASSLEQGWDNEQFF
D gene: TRBD1
J gene: TRBJ2-1
V gene: TRBV7-6
clone size: NA

CDR3 DNA: TGTGCCAGCAGCTTAGTTACAGGGAATAACTATGGCTACACCTTC
CDR3 protein: CASSLVTGNNYGYTF
D gene: NA
J gene: TRBJ1-2
V gene: TRBV7-2
clone size: NA

CDR3 DNA: TGTGCCAGTAGTATAGTGGCAGGGGGAACCTACGAGCAGTACTTC
CDR3 protein: CASSIVAGGTYEQYF
D gene: TRBD1
J gene: TRBJ2-7
V gene: TRBV19
clone size: NA

CDR3 DNA: TGTGCCAGCCGTGGCGGGCGGGCCGGGGAGCTGTTTTTT
CDR3 protein: CASRGGRAGELFF
D gene: NA
J gene: TRBJ2-2
V gene: TRBV7-3
clone size: once

CDR3 DNA: TGCAGTGCGTCGGACAGCTATGGCTACACCTTC
CDR3 protein: CSASDSYGYTF
D gene: NA
J gene: TRBJ1-2
V gene: TRBV20-1
clone size: once

CDR3 DNA: TGTGCCAGCAGAGCGCGGGATTCGGGTATGGCTGAAGCTTTCTTT
CDR3 protein: CASRARDSGMAEAFF
D gene: NA
J gene: TRBJ1-1
V gene: TRBV2
clone size: NA

CDR3 DNA: TGTGCCAGCAGCCGAACCCCGGGGACCGGGGAGCTGTTTTTT
CDR3 protein: CASSRTPGTGELFF
D gene: NA
J gene: TRBJ2-2
V gene: TRBV7-3
clone size: NA

CDR3 DNA: TGCGCCAGCAGCCCCAATTCCGGGAACACGGGAGATACGCAGTATTTT
CDR3 protein: CASSPNSGNTGDTQYF
D gene: NA
J gene: TRBJ2-3
V gene: TRBV5-1
clone size: NA

CDR3 DNA: TGCGCCAGCAGCCAAGCTAGGGGAGGGGACCGTTCCTATGGCTACACCTTC
CDR3 protein: CASSQARGGDRSYGYTF
D gene: NA
J gene: TRBJ1-2
V gene: TRBV4-1
clone size: once

CDR3 DNA: TGTGCCAGCAGTCTCCCCCTAAATTATCCCGGTGAGCAGTATTTT
CDR3 protein: CASSLPLNYPGEQYF
D gene: NA
J gene: TRBJ2-3
V gene: TRBV6-1
clone size: once